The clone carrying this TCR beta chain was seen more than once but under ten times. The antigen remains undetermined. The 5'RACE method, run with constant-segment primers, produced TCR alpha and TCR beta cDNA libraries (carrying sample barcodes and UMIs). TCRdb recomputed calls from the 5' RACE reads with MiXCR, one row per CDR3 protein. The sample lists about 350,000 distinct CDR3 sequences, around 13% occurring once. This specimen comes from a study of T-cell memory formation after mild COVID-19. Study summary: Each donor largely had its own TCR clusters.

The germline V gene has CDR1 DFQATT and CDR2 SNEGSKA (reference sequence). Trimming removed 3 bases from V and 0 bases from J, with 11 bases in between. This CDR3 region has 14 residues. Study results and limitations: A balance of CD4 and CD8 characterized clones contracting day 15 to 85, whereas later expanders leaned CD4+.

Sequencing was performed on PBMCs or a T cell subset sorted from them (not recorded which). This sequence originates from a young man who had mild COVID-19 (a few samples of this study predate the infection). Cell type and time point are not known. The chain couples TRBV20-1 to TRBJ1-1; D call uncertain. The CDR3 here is CSARQTRMNTEAFF. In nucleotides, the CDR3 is TGCAGTGCTAGGCAGACGAGGATGAACACTGAAGCTTTCTTT.